The 20 T cell receptor beta chains in this list originate from one sample, sequenced in a study of shared clonotypes between healthy human individuals. Only in-frame clones appear in the TCRdb table, and some are missing; sequencing was by immunoSEQ multiplex PCR. The sample gives some 2,100,000 clones, 90% to 97% of which show up once; around 0.13% is in the top ten. The specimen sequenced was naive CD4+ T cells sorted from blood. Subset here: CD45RA+ positively selected. The source is a man between 18 and 29 years old in good health.

The chain is built from TRBV7-6 and TRBJ1-4, with D possibly matching TRBD1 (5 bases). CDR1 SGHVS and CDR2 FNYEAQ come from the germline V gene. With 5 bases removed from V and 5 bases from J, the gap between germline ends came to 12 bases. The CDR3 contains 14 residues. CDR3 sequence (DNA): TGTGCCAGCAGCCTAAGGGGCGGGAATGAAAAACTGTTTTTT. Its protein product is CASSLRGGNEKLFF.

The chain links TRBV19 to TRBJ2-3; tentatively, D is TRBD1 (6 bases). The V gene's germline CDR1 is LNHDA and CDR2 SQIVND (reference sequence). V was trimmed by 5 bases and J by 4 bases, leaving 13 bases between them. This CDR3 has 14 amino acids. The CDR3 sequence: CASSDRFGSDTQYF. Written as DNA, the CDR3 is TGTGCCAGTAGTGACAGGTTTGGGTCAGATACGCAGTATTTT.

V gene TRBV11-2 combines with J gene TRBJ2-7; D is unresolved. CDR1 is SGHAT, CDR2 FQNNGV, per germline. The V gene lost 5 bases and the J gene lost 4 bases, with 6 bases spanning the gap. CDR3 length equals 11 residues. In DNA form, the CDR3 reads TGTGCCAGCAGCCAAATGTACGAGCAGTACTTC. Translated: CASSQMYEQYF.

The chain carries TRBV4-2 and TRBJ2-3; no definite D call. The CDR3 is 13 amino acids. Germline V gene lookup returns CDR1 LGHNA and CDR2 YNFKEQ. V lost 3 bases to trimming and J lost 8 bases, with 12 bases between them. CDR3 in amino acids: CASSQGETFTQYF. The CDR3 region has the DNA TGTGCCAGCAGCCAGGGCGAGACTTTTACGCAGTATTTT.

The V gene is TRBV19, the J gene TRBJ1-2; D may be TRBD1 (6 bases). The CDR3 totals 17 residues. Trimming pared 0 bases from V and 8 bases from J, leaving 22 bases between. Germline V gene data show CDR1 as LNHDA and CDR2 as SQIVND (reference sequence). DNA for the CDR3: TGTGCCAGTAGTATAGATGGGCCCGGGACATCAACGAGGGGCTACACCTTC. It yields the protein CASSIDGPGTSTRGYTF. Supplemented by reference TRBV19 and TRBJ1-2, the full variable domain reads DGGITQSPKYLFRKEGQNVTLSCEQNLNHDAMYWYRQDPGQGLRLIYYSQIVNDFQKGDIAEGYSVSREKKESFPLTVTSAQKNPTAFYLCASSIDGPGTSTRGYTFGSGTRLTVV.

This clone was seen only once. V usage is TRBV19 and J usage is TRBJ2-3; 12 nucleotides match TRBD2. Germline CDR1 is LNHDA and CDR2 is SQIVND (reference sequence). With 5 bases clipped from V and 4 bases from J, the junction kept 7 bases outside the gene matches. The CDR3 spans 16 residues. The DNA for the CDR3 is TGTGCCAGTAGTGGCCGACTAGCGGGAGTGGCAGATACGCAGTATTTT. Amino acid sequence: CASSGRLAGVADTQYF.

The rearrangement uses TRBV11-3 and TRBJ2-7, with D perhaps TRBD1 (6 bases). The CDR3 has 13 residues. Trimming shortened V by 0 bases and J by 6 bases, and 9 bases separated the two germline ends. The germline CDR1 and CDR2 sequences are SGHNT and YENEEA. The CDR3 DNA follows: TGTGCCAGCAGCTTAGAACAGGGTGGCGAGCAGTACTTC. Amino acid sequence: CASSLEQGGEQYF.

J is TRBJ2-5 and V is TRBV2, with 12 nucleotides matching TRBD1. The V and J ends lost 5 bases and 5 bases, in that order; junction bases with no gene match: 9. The CDR3 spans 16 residues. From germline, CDR1 is SNHLY and CDR2 FYNNEI. The CDR3 DNA is TGTGCCAGCAGTTTGCCGGGACAGGGGGCTGGGGAGACCCAGTACTTC. Translated: CASSLPGQGAGETQYF.

V is TRBV5-6 and J is TRBJ2-7; 7 nucleotides align to TRBD2. The CDR3 is 14 amino acids. Trimming removed 5 bases from V and 4 bases from J; junction bases left unmatched: 9. From germline, CDR1 is SGHDT and CDR2 YYEEEE. CDR3 bases: TGTGCCAGCAGAACAGCGGGGATGGTTTACGAGCAGTACTTC. Translating gives CASRTAGMVYEQYF.

The chain joins TRBV11-2 to TRBJ1-6, with 7 bases aligning to TRBD1. The ends lost 3 bases at V and 6 bases at J; junction bases unmatched: 5. This CDR3 has 15 residues. Per germline, CDR1 SGHAT and CDR2 FQNNGV. The CDR3 sequence is CASSLTGIFNSPLHF. The CDR3 coding sequence is TGTGCCAGCAGCTTGACAGGGATTTTTAATTCACCCCTCCACTTT.

This sequence joins TRBV6-6 and TRBJ2-5; D perhaps matches TRBD2 (6 bases). This CDR3 contains 16 residues. The V gene lost 7 bases and the J gene lost 3 bases, with 21 bases spanning the gap. Germline CDR1 and CDR2: MNHNY and SVGAGI (reference sequence). The CDR3 nucleotides are TGTGCCAGCACCAGGAGAGGGCGGACTATCGAAGAGACCCAGTACTTC. Translation gives CASTRRGRTIEETQYF.

This rearrangement joins TRBV6-5 to TRBJ2-7, with D perhaps TRBD1 (5 bases). Trimming stripped 5 bases from V and 6 bases from J, with 17 bases between. Germline V gene data show CDR1 as MNHEY and CDR2 as SVGAGI. There are 14 residues in the CDR3. The CDR3 protein is CASSDRLQGSEQYF. In DNA, the CDR3 is TGTGCCAGCAGTGACCGTCTCCAGGGATCCGAGCAGTACTTC.

Turning to this clone: Other nucleotide sequences from this sample produce the same CDR3. J is TRBJ1-1 and V is TRBV5-1, with 8 bases aligning to TRBD1. Unmatched junction bases numbered 4, after V lost 4 bases and J lost 2 bases. The germline V gene encodes CDR1 SGHRS and CDR2 YFSETQ. The CDR3 loop spans 14 amino acids. Written as DNA, the CDR3 is TGCGCCAGCAGCACAGGACAGGGCAACACTGAAGCTTTCTTT. Translating it yields CASSTGQGNTEAFF.

The chain's CDR3 is CARLRVLGHEQYF. The CDR3, as DNA: TGCGCCAGGCTCAGGGTTTTAGGTCACGAGCAGTACTTC. The chain carries TRBV5-1 and TRBJ2-7, with D possibly being TRBD1 (5 bases). V was shortened by 8 bases and J by 5 bases, with 17 bases between the two germline ends. This CDR3 region has 13 residues. Germline V gene data show CDR1 as SGHRS and CDR2 as YFSETQ.

The chain carries TRBV18 and TRBJ2-7, with 10 bases fitting TRBD2. Germline-derived CDR1 and CDR2 are KGHSH and LQKENI. Germline trimming cut 0 bases from V and 1 base from J; bases unmatched to any gene: 18. The length of the CDR3 is 21 residues. CDR3 nucleotides: TGTGCCAGCTCACCACCGAGTTGGGTAGCGGGAGGCGGCATCCTATCCTACGAGCAGTACTTC. Residues: CASSPPSWVAGGGILSYEQYF.

In DNA, the CDR3 is TGCGCCAGCAGTGACCCCCCAGGCTACGAGCAGTACTTC. Encoded protein: CASSDPPGYEQYF. The chain employs TRBV10-1 and TRBJ2-7; unclear D gene. The germline CDR1 and CDR2 sequences are WNHNN and SYGVQD (reference sequence). Trimming took off 3 bases at V and 3 bases at J, with 9 bases between the two ends. The CDR3 spans 13 residues.

This chain uses TRBV13 with TRBJ1-1, with no clear D. Germline loops: CDR1 PRHDT, CDR2 FYEKMQ (reference sequence). The CDR3 has 14 residues. V was clipped by 5 bases and J by 7 bases, with 17 bases between them. The CDR3 nucleotides read TGTGCCAGCAGCCCCCGTTCGTACCGGGGTGAAGCTTTCTTT. This gives the protein CASSPRSYRGEAFF.

A note on this clone: This CDR3 is also generated by other DNA sequences in the sample. V and J are TRBV5-1 and TRBJ1-4, with D perhaps matching TRBD1 (5 bases). CDR3 length: 14 amino acids. V lost 0 bases and J 3 bases, leaving 6 bases between the germline ends. Germline CDR1 is SGHRS and CDR2 is YFSETQ. CDR3 protein: CASSLGGPNEKLFF. DNA of the CDR3: TGCGCCAGCAGCTTGGGGGGACCTAATGAAAAACTGTTTTTT.

CDR3 sequence (DNA): TGCGCCAGCAGTAGGAGTAGCGGGAGGTATTTCGACAATGAGCAGTTCTTC. This gives the protein CASSRSSGRYFDNEQFF. V gene TRBV5-1 combines with J gene TRBJ2-1, with 10 bases matching TRBD2. This CDR3 region has 17 residues. Germline V lookup: CDR1 SGHRS, CDR2 YFSETQ. The ends lost 5 bases at V and 5 bases at J; junction bases unmatched: 13.

The genes are TRBV5-1 and TRBJ2-7, with 11 bases aligning to TRBD1. This CDR3 contains 16 residues. Germline assignment: CDR1 SGHRS and CDR2 YFSETQ. The V gene end was trimmed by 2 bases and the J gene end by 3 bases; junction bases not matched to a gene: 7. The CDR3 nucleotides read TGCGCCAGCAGCTTATCCGGACAGGGGGCCTTCTACGAGCAGTACTTC. This translates into CASSLSGQGAFYEQYF.